This T cell receptor beta chain was obtained from a study of T cells after posttransplantation cyclophosphamide. The table came from immunoSEQ multiplex PCR; TCRdb's copy has only in-frame clones and leaves some out. The table records approximately 35,000 clones without singletons, the ten largest covering 1% to 1.5%. Material for sequencing was PBMCs. This receptor was identified in a girl aged 10 to 17 in good health, CMV-negative, and a related stem cell transplant donor.

CDR3 coding DNA: TGCAGTGCTAGTCAGGGGCCAAGCTACACCTTC. Its protein is CSASQGPSYTF. The V gene is TRBV20-1, the J gene TRBJ1-2; TRBD1 might be the D (6 bases). The CDR3 runs 11 residues. V lost 3 bases to trimming and J lost 9 bases, with 11 bases between them. Germline CDR1 is DFQATT and CDR2 is SNEGSKA (reference sequence).